The 7 T cell receptor beta chains below all came from one sample that was sequenced in a study of OX40 agonist ivuxolimab in advanced cancers. Produced via immunoSEQ multiplex PCR; TCRdb's table is partial and in-frame only. The repertoire holds around 100,000 clones, with less than 95% as singletons. The sample consisted of CD4+ or CD8+ T cells sorted from blood, taken in a trial of the OX40 agonist ivuxolimab. The receptors derive from an adult with an advanced solid tumor such as melanoma, head and neck, liver or kidney cancer.

The chain employs TRBV7-2 and TRBJ1-5; D is ambiguous. Germline values: CDR1 SGHTA, CDR2 FQGNSA. The CDR3 spans 13 residues. V was pared by 0 bases and J by 5 bases, with 5 bases between. This CDR3 is CASSLAWDQPQHF. In DNA, the CDR3 is TGTGCCAGCAGCTTAGCTTGGGATCAGCCCCAGCATTTT.

This chain's CDR3 is CASSNSNYVEQYF. The CDR3 nucleotides read TGTGCCAGCAGCAACTCAAACTACGTAGAGCAGTACTTC. The chain recombines TRBV21-1 with TRBJ2-7; the table's D call TRBD2 went unverified against the DNA. TRBV21-1 is a listed pseudogene. The CDR3 runs 13 residues.

This clone was recorded only once. The rearrangement links TRBV9 to TRBJ2-7, with D perhaps being TRBD1 or TRBD2 (5 bases each). The CDR3 has 15 residues. CDR1 and CDR2 (germline): SGDLS, YYNGEE. The ends were cut back, 4 bases at V and 0 bases at J, with 14 bases in the middle. The CDR3 region is CASSSSGTTSYEQYF. CDR3 nucleotide sequence: TGTGCCAGCAGCTCCTCGGGGACCACCTCCTACGAGCAGTACTTC. The variable domain in full, completed from reference TRBV9 and TRBJ2-7, reads DSGVTQTPKHLITATGQRVTLRCSPRSGDLSVYWYQQSLDQGLQFLIQYYNGEERAKGNILERFSAQQFPDLHSELNLSSLELGDSALYFCASSSSGTTSYEQYFGPGTRLTVT.

This chain uses TRBV2 with TRBJ1-1; D perhaps matches TRBD1 (5 bases). Trimming left V 1 base short and J 3 bases short, with 12 bases between. The CDR3 has 15 residues. Germline V CDR1 and CDR2: SNHLY, FYNNEI. CDR3 DNA: TGTGCCAGCAGTGAAGATGCAGGGCGGGACACTGAAGCTTTCTTT. Protein product: CASSEDAGRDTEAFF.

This clone was picked up a small number of times. V gene TRBV5-6 combines with J gene TRBJ2-2; D gene uncertain. Germline lookup yields CDR1 SGHDT and CDR2 YYEEEE. The CDR3 is made up of 17 amino acids. Trimming shortened V by 6 bases and J by 0 bases, and 18 bases separated the two germline ends. The CDR3 bases are TGTGCCAGCACCCTCAGTGCTAGAAAGTCGAACACCGGGGAGCTGTTTTTT. It translates to CASTLSARKSNTGELFF.

J is TRBJ1-1 and V is TRBV9; D call uncertain. Deletions cut 0 bases from V and 7 bases from J, with 10 bases between. The length of the CDR3 is 13 residues. The germline V gene has CDR1 SGDLS and CDR2 YYNGEE. The CDR3 loop is CASSVGPEGEAFF. The CDR3 region has the DNA TGTGCCAGCAGCGTAGGCCCCGAGGGTGAAGCTTTCTTT.

This chain connects TRBV5-1 to TRBJ1-1; weak D call: TRBD1 (6 bases). Germline assignment: CDR1 SGHRS and CDR2 YFSETQ. Between the trimmed V and J ends, which lost 3 bases and 7 bases, there was a span of 13 bases. This CDR3 is built from 13 residues. As DNA, the CDR3 is TGCGCCAGCAGCTCGGACAGCCCCTTTGAAGCTTTCTTT. It is translated as CASSSDSPFEAFF.